These T cell receptor beta chains were read from a single sample in a study of shared clonotypes between healthy human individuals. Libraries were prepared by immunoSEQ multiplex PCR; TCRdb keeps only in-frame clonotypes and omits some of them. The data show around 100,000 clones, 65% to 75% seen once. Material: memory CD8+ T cells sorted from blood. These receptors were collected from a woman aged 30 to 39 in good health. CDR3s include the opening cysteine and the closing phenylalanine or tryptophan. Fields, in order: clone size, V gene, J gene, D gene, CDR3 DNA, CDR3 protein. A D gene is named only where the DNA matches it firmly. Expanded clones are given a class, and other clones once, few, many or no size at all.

clone size: once
V gene: TRBV27
J gene: TRBJ2-5
D gene: NA
CDR3 DNA: TGTGCCAGCAGTTTGAGTGGATTCCAAGAGACCCAGTACTTC
CDR3 protein: CASSLSGFQETQYF

clone size: once
V gene: TRBV27
J gene: TRBJ1-2
D gene: NA
CDR3 DNA: TGTGCCAGCAGAGAATTACAGGGTTACTATGGCTACACCTTC
CDR3 protein: CASRELQGYYGYTF

clone size: NA
V gene: TRBV5-1
J gene: TRBJ1-2
D gene: NA
CDR3 DNA: TGCGCCAGCAGCGGAGGGACGGAGTATGGCTACACCTTC
CDR3 protein: CASSGGTEYGYTF

clone size: few
V gene: TRBV10-3
J gene: TRBJ1-2
D gene: NA
CDR3 DNA: TGTGCCATCAGTGATCAAGGGATTTATGGCTACACCTTC
CDR3 protein: CAISDQGIYGYTF

clone size: NA
V gene: TRBV5-6
J gene: TRBJ2-3
D gene: NA
CDR3 DNA: TGTGCCAGCAGTCTCTCGGAGGGCGGGCCAGATACGCAGTATTTT
CDR3 protein: CASSLSEGGPDTQYF

clone size: few
V gene: TRBV2
J gene: TRBJ1-2
D gene: NA
CDR3 DNA: TGTGCCAGCACCCCGGATGGGGGTACTGGCTACACCTTC
CDR3 protein: CASTPDGGTGYTF

clone size: NA
V gene: TRBV28
J gene: TRBJ2-7
D gene: TRBD1
CDR3 DNA: TGTGCCAGCAGTTTCCGGGGACAGAAGAACGAGCAGTACTTC
CDR3 protein: CASSFRGQKNEQYF

clone size: NA
V gene: TRBV6-4
J gene: TRBJ2-1
D gene: NA
CDR3 DNA: TGTGCCAGCAGTGACTCCCTCGGCTATGAGCAGTTCTTC
CDR3 protein: CASSDSLGYEQFF

clone size: NA
V gene: TRBV5-1
J gene: TRBJ1-1
D gene: NA
CDR3 DNA: TGCGCCAGCAGCTTGGAGTATGAGGGAACTGAAGCTTTCTTT
CDR3 protein: CASSLEYEGTEAFF

clone size: NA
V gene: TRBV13
J gene: TRBJ2-5
D gene: TRBD2
CDR3 DNA: TGTGCCAGCAGCTTAACTACGGGAGGGGCGGAGACCCAGTACTTC
CDR3 protein: CASSLTTGGAETQYF

clone size: NA
V gene: TRBV9
J gene: TRBJ2-3
D gene: TRBD2
CDR3 DNA: TGTGCCAGCAGCGTCGGACTAGCGGGGGGCACAGATACGCAGTATTTT
CDR3 protein: CASSVGLAGGTDTQYF

clone size: NA
V gene: TRBV5-8
J gene: TRBJ2-7
D gene: NA
CDR3 DNA: TGTGCCAGCAGCCAAGATCTTGGGTATTACGAGCAGTACTTC
CDR3 protein: CASSQDLGYYEQYF

clone size: NA
V gene: TRBV30
J gene: TRBJ2-5
D gene: NA
CDR3 DNA: TGTGCCTGGAGTGTATTGGGAATGGAGACCCAGTACTTC
CDR3 protein: CAWSVLGMETQYF

clone size: NA
V gene: TRBV20-1
J gene: TRBJ1-1
D gene: NA
CDR3 DNA: TGCAGTGCTTGGTGGGCCAAAGCTTTCTTT
CDR3 protein: CSAWWAKAFF

clone size: few
V gene: TRBV7-9
J gene: TRBJ1-5
D gene: NA
CDR3 DNA: TGTGCCAGCAGCCAAGTCCAGGTGGGACAGCCCCAGCATTTT
CDR3 protein: CASSQVQVGQPQHF

clone size: NA
V gene: TRBV5-8
J gene: TRBJ1-2
D gene: NA
CDR3 DNA: TGTGCCAGCAGCAACCGTTTGGGACTCCCAATGGATGGCTACACCTTC
CDR3 protein: CASSNRLGLPMDGYTF

clone size: NA
V gene: TRBV7-9
J gene: TRBJ2-7
D gene: NA
CDR3 DNA: TGTGCCAGCAGCATGTCCGCTGGGGGCGACTACGAGCAGTACTTC
CDR3 protein: CASSMSAGGDYEQYF

clone size: NA
V gene: TRBV25-1
J gene: TRBJ2-7
D gene: NA
CDR3 DNA: TGTGCCAGCAGTGAAGGCGGGCCAGTCCCCTCCTACGAGCAGTACTTC
CDR3 protein: CASSEGGPVPSYEQYF

clone size: many
V gene: TRBV2
J gene: TRBJ2-5
D gene: NA
CDR3 DNA: TGTGCCAGCAATAGCAGAAAGAGGCGGGAGACCCAGTACTTC
CDR3 protein: CASNSRKRRETQYF

clone size: NA
V gene: TRBV7-8
J gene: TRBJ2-3
D gene: TRBD1
CDR3 DNA: TGTGCCAGCAGCTTAGTGGACAGGTGGGGGGATACGCAGTATTTT
CDR3 protein: CASSLVDRWGDTQYF

clone size: NA
V gene: TRBV4-2
J gene: TRBJ2-5
D gene: NA
CDR3 DNA: TGTGCCAGCAGCCAAGCCATACAGGGCGGCCAAGAGACCCAGTACTTC
CDR3 protein: CASSQAIQGGQETQYF

clone size: NA
V gene: TRBV10-3
J gene: TRBJ1-2
D gene: TRBD1
CDR3 DNA: TGTGCCATCAGTGTGCACAGGGGCTATGGCTACACCTTC
CDR3 protein: CAISVHRGYGYTF

clone size: NA
V gene: TRBV6-5
J gene: TRBJ1-1
D gene: NA
CDR3 DNA: TGTGCCAGCAGCCTGGGACACATGAACACTGAAGCTTTCTTT
CDR3 protein: CASSLGHMNTEAFF

clone size: NA
V gene: TRBV27
J gene: TRBJ2-7
D gene: TRBD1
CDR3 DNA: TGTGCCAGCAGCCGTTTGTGGGACAGTTCCTACGAGCAGTACTTC
CDR3 protein: CASSRLWDSSYEQYF

clone size: many
V gene: TRBV6-1
J gene: TRBJ1-4
D gene: NA
CDR3 DNA: TGTGCCAGCAGTGAAGGGGGGGGAAATGAAAAACTGTTTTTT
CDR3 protein: CASSEGGGNEKLFF

clone size: NA
V gene: TRBV11-3
J gene: TRBJ1-2
D gene: TRBD1
CDR3 DNA: TGTGCCAGCAGCCGACAGACGACAGGGAGCGATGGCTACACCTTC
CDR3 protein: CASSRQTTGSDGYTF

clone size: few
V gene: TRBV27
J gene: TRBJ1-5
D gene: NA
CDR3 DNA: TGTGCCAGCAGTTTATACCCTCCCCACAGAAACAATCAGCCCCAGCATTTT
CDR3 protein: CASSLYPPHRNNQPQHF

clone size: NA
V gene: TRBV9
J gene: TRBJ2-7
D gene: NA
CDR3 DNA: TGTGCCAGCAGCGTCGGGGGTAACCCGAAGGAGGGCGAGCAGTACTTC
CDR3 protein: CASSVGGNPKEGEQYF

clone size: NA
V gene: TRBV27
J gene: TRBJ2-7
D gene: TRBD1
CDR3 DNA: TGTGCTTCAGGGACAGGGTTCTACGAGCAGTACTTC
CDR3 protein: CASGTGFYEQYF

clone size: NA
V gene: TRBV5-8
J gene: TRBJ2-3
D gene: TRBD2
CDR3 DNA: TGTGCCAGCAGCTTGGGGACTAGCGGGAGTACAGATACGCAGTATTTT
CDR3 protein: CASSLGTSGSTDTQYF

clone size: many
V gene: TRBV29-1
J gene: TRBJ1-6
D gene: TRBD1
CDR3 DNA: TGCAGCGTCGGACAGGGATTCAATTCACCCCTCCACTTT
CDR3 protein: CSVGQGFNSPLHF

clone size: NA
V gene: TRBV4-1
J gene: TRBJ2-7
D gene: TRBD2
CDR3 DNA: TGCGCCAGCAGCCCAAGATATGCGGGAGACGAGCAGTACTTC
CDR3 protein: CASSPRYAGDEQYF

clone size: NA
V gene: TRBV6-1
J gene: TRBJ1-1
D gene: TRBD1
CDR3 DNA: TGTGCCAGCGTAGGACAGGTCTATGAAGCTTTCTTT
CDR3 protein: CASVGQVYEAFF

clone size: many
V gene: TRBV7-2
J gene: TRBJ1-5
D gene: TRBD1
CDR3 DNA: TGTGCCAGCAGCTCGACAGGGTCAGGCAATCAGCCCCAGCATTTT
CDR3 protein: CASSSTGSGNQPQHF

clone size: NA
V gene: TRBV11-2
J gene: TRBJ1-2
D gene: NA
CDR3 DNA: TGTGCCAGCAGCTTCGACTCTAACTATGGCTACACCTTC
CDR3 protein: CASSFDSNYGYTF

clone size: NA
V gene: TRBV18
J gene: TRBJ2-7
D gene: NA
CDR3 DNA: TGTGCCAGCTCACCTGGACAGCACTACGAGCAGTACTTC
CDR3 protein: CASSPGQHYEQYF

clone size: many
V gene: TRBV9
J gene: TRBJ2-1
D gene: NA
CDR3 DNA: TGTGCCAGCAGCGTAGGTAATAACTACTACAATGAGCAGTTCTTC
CDR3 protein: CASSVGNNYYNEQFF

clone size: few
V gene: TRBV7-2
J gene: TRBJ1-1
D gene: NA
CDR3 DNA: TGTGCCAGCAGCTTAGACCGGGCTGGGAACACTGAAGCTTTCTTT
CDR3 protein: CASSLDRAGNTEAFF

clone size: NA
V gene: TRBV5-8
J gene: TRBJ2-7
D gene: NA
CDR3 DNA: TGTGCCAGCATCCCACTGGACGGGGGCTACGAGCAGTACTTC
CDR3 protein: CASIPLDGGYEQYF

clone size: NA
V gene: TRBV10-3
J gene: TRBJ2-4
D gene: NA
CDR3 DNA: TGTGCCATCGGAGGGCAGGGGCTTGGAACCAAAAACATTCAGTACTTC
CDR3 protein: CAIGGQGLGTKNIQYF

clone size: once
V gene: TRBV19
J gene: TRBJ2-7
D gene: NA
CDR3 DNA: TGTGCCAGTAGCGCGTCCAGCGGGCAGTACTTC
CDR3 protein: CASSASSGQYF

clone size: once
V gene: TRBV10-3
J gene: TRBJ2-3
D gene: NA
CDR3 DNA: TGTGCCATCAGTGGGGGACATAGCACAGATACGCAGTATTTT
CDR3 protein: CAISGGHSTDTQYF

clone size: NA
V gene: TRBV25-1
J gene: TRBJ2-4
D gene: TRBD1
CDR3 DNA: TGTGCCAGCAGTGAATGGGACAGGGACGCCAAAAACATTCAGTACTTC
CDR3 protein: CASSEWDRDAKNIQYF

clone size: NA
V gene: TRBV5-1
J gene: TRBJ1-5
D gene: NA
CDR3 DNA: TGCGCCAGCAGCTTGAGAGGGACTCAGCCCCAGCATTTT
CDR3 protein: CASSLRGTQPQHF

clone size: many
V gene: TRBV25-1
J gene: TRBJ2-2
D gene: TRBD1
CDR3 DNA: TGTGCCAGCAACCGGGACAGGGACACCGGGGAGCTGTTTTTT
CDR3 protein: CASNRDRDTGELFF

clone size: NA
V gene: TRBV13
J gene: TRBJ2-7
D gene: NA
CDR3 DNA: TGTGCCAGCAGCCGGCAGTACGAGCAGTACTTC
CDR3 protein: CASSRQYEQYF

clone size: few
V gene: TRBV6-4
J gene: TRBJ2-2
D gene: NA
CDR3 DNA: TGTGCCAGCAGTGATAGGTCCACCGGGGAGCTGTTTTTT
CDR3 protein: CASSDRSTGELFF

clone size: NA
V gene: TRBV13
J gene: TRBJ2-5
D gene: TRBD1
CDR3 DNA: TGTGCCAGCAGCTTTGATACAGGGGGCTTAGAGCAGTACTTC
CDR3 protein: CASSFDTGGLEQYF

clone size: NA
V gene: TRBV10-1
J gene: TRBJ2-7
D gene: NA
CDR3 DNA: TGCGCCAGCAGTGCCCGTGGAAAGCCTTTCTCCTACGAGCAGTACTTC
CDR3 protein: CASSARGKPFSYEQYF

clone size: few
V gene: TRBV27
J gene: TRBJ2-7
D gene: TRBD2
CDR3 DNA: TGTGCCACGTCGACGGGGGCTAGCGGGAGCGAGCAGTACTTC
CDR3 protein: CATSTGASGSEQYF

clone size: NA
V gene: TRBV5-1
J gene: TRBJ1-1
D gene: NA
CDR3 DNA: TGCGCCAGCAGCTTGTGGGGTAGCACTGAAGCTTTCTTT
CDR3 protein: CASSLWGSTEAFF